The source of this TCR beta chain is a study of T cell responses to AZD1222 COVID-19 vaccine. This CDR3 has 14 residues. Looked up from germline, CDR1 is SGHRS and CDR2 is YFSETQ. The ends were cut back, 5 bases at V and 0 bases at J, with 11 bases in the middle. The assay was immunoSEQ multiplex PCR, and TCRdb's table has in-frame clones only and misses some. The top ten clones hold over 0.85% of a sample with 110,000 to 150,000 clones, 80% to 95% of them seen once. Sample: peripheral blood, taken on day 0 of MenACWY control vaccination. The origin of this receptor is an adult in good health. The J gene is TRBJ1-2, the V gene TRBV5-1, with D tentatively TRBD1 (6 bases). The CDR3 region has the DNA TGCGCCAGCAGGGAGACAGGAACTAACTATGGCTACACCTTC. Its translation is CASRETGTNYGYTF.